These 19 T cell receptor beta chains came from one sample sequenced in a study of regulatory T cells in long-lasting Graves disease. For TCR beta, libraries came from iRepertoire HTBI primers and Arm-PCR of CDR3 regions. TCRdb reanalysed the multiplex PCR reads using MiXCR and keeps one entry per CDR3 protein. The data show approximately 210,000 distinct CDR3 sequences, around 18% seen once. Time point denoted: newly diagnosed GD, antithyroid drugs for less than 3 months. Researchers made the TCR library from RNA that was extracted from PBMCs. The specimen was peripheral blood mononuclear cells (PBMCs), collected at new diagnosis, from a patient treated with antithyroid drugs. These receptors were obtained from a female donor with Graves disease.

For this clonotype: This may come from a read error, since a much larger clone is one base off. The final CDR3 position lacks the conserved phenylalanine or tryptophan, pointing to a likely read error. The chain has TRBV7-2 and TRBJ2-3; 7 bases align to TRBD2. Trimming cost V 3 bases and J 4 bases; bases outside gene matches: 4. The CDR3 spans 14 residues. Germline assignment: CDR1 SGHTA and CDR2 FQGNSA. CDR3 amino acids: CASSFGGSSDTQYL. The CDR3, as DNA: TGTGCCAGCAGCTTCGGCGGGAGCTCAGATACGCAGTATCTT.

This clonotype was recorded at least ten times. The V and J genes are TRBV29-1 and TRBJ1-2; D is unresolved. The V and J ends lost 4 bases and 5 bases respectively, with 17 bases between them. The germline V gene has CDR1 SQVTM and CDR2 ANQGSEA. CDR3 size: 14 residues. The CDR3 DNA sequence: TGCAGCGTTGTTTTGGGCCCCCCCACATATGGCTACACCTTC. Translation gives CSVVLGPPTYGYTF.

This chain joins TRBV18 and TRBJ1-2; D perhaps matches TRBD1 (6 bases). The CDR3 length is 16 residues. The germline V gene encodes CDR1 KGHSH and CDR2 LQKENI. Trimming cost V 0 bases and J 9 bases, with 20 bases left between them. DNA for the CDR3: TGTGCCAGCTCACCACCATCAAATTGGGGGGCAAGCAGCTACACCTTC. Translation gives CASSPPSNWGASSYTF.

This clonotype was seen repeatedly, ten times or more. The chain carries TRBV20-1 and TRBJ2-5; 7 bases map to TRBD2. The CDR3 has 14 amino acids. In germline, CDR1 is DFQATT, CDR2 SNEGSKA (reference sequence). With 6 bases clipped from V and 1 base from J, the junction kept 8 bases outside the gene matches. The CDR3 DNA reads TGCAGTGCCATCCCCGGGACTACCCAAGAGACCCAGTACTTC. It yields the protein CSAIPGTTQETQYF.

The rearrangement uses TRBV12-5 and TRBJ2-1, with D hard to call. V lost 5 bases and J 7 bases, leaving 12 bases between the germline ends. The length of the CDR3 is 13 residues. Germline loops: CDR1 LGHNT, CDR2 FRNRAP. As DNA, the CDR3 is TGTGCTAGTGGTGACCGGTTTGGAAATGAGCAGTTCTTC. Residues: CASGDRFGNEQFF.

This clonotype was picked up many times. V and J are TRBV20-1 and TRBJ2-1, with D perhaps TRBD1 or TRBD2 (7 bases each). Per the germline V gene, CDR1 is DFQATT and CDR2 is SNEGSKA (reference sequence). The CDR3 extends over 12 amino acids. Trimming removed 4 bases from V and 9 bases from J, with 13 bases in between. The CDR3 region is CSAKQGRGEQFF. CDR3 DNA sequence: TGCAGTGCTAAACAGGGGAGGGGTGAGCAGTTCTTC.

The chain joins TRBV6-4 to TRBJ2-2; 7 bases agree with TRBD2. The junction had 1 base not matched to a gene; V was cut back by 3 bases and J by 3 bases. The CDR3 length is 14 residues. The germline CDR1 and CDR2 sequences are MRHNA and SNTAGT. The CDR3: CASSETSDTGELFF. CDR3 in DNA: TGTGCCAGCAGTGAAACTAGCGACACCGGGGAGCTGTTTTTT.

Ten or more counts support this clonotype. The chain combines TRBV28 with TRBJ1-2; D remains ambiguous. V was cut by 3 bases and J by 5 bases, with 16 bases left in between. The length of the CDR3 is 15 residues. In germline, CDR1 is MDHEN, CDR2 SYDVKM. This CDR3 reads CASSFRAEWGYGYTF. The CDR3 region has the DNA TGTGCCAGCAGTTTCCGGGCGGAGTGGGGATATGGCTACACCTTC.

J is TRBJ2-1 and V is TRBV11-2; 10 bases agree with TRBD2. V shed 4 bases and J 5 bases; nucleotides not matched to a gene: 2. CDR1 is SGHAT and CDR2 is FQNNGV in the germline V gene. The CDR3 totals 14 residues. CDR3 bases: TGTGCCAGCAGCTATAGCGGGAGGAACAATGAGCAGTTCTTC. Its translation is CASSYSGRNNEQFF.

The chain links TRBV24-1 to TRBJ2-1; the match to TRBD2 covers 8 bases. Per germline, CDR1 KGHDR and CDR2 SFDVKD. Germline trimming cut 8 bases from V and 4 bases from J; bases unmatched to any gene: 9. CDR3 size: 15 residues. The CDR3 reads CATTTSGSRYNEQFF. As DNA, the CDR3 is TGTGCCACCACCACCAGCGGGAGTCGATACAATGAGCAGTTCTTC.

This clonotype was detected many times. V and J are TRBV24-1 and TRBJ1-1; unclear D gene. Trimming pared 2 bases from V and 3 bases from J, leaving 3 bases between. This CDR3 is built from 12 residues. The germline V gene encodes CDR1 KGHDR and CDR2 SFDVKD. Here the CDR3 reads CATSDSDTEAFF. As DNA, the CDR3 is TGTGCCACCAGTGATTCTGACACTGAAGCTTTCTTT.

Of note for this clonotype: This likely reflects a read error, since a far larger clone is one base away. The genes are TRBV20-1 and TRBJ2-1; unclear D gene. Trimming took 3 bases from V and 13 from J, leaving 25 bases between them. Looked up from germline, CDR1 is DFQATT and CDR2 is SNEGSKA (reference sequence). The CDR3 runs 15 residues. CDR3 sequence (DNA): TGCAGTGCTAGTCCCCTGGACCACATGGGGAAGACCCAGTTCTTC. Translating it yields CSASPLDHMGKTQFF.

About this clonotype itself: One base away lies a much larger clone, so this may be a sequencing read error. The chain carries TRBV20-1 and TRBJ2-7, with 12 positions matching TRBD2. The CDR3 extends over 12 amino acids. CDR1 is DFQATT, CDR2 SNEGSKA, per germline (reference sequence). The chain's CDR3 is CGASGGGYEQYF. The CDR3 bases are TGCGGTGCTAGCGGGGGGGGCTACGAGCAGTACTTC.

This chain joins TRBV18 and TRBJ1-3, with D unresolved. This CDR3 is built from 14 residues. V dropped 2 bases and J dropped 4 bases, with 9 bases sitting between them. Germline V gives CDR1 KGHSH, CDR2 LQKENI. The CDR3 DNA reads TGTGCCAGCTCACCATCAGAAGCGGGAAACACCATATATTTT. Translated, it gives CASSPSEAGNTIYF.

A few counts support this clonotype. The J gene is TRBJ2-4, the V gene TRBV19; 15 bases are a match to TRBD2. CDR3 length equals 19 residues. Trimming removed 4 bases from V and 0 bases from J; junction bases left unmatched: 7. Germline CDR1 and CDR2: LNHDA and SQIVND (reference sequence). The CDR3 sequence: CASSNGLAGGDLAKNIQYF. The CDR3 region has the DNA TGTGCCAGTAGTAACGGACTAGCGGGAGGGGACCTAGCCAAAAACATTCAGTACTTC.

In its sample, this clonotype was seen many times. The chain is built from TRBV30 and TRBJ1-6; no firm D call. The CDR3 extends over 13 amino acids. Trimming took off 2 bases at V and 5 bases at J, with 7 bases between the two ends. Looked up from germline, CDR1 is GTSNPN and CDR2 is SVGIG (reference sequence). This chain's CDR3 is CAWSLSDNSPLHF. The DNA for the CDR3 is TGTGCCTGGAGTCTTAGCGATAATTCACCCCTCCACTTT.

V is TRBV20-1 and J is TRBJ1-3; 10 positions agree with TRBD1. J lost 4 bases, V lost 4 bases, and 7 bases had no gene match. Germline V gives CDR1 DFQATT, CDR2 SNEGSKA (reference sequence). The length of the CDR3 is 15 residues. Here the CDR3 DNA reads TGCAGTGCTATACCGCCGGGACAGGGGGGAAACACCATATATTTT. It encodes CSAIPPGQGGNTIYF.

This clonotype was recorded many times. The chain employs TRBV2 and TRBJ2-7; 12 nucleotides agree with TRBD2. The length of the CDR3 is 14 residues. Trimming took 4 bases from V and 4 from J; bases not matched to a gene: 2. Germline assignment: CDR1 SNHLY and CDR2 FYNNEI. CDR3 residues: CASSGLAGAYEQYF. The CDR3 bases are TGTGCCAGCAGTGGACTAGCGGGAGCGTACGAGCAGTACTTC.

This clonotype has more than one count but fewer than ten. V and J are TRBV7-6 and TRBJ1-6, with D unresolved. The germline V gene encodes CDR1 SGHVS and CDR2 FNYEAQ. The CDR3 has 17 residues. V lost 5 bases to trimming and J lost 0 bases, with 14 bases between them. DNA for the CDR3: TGTGCCAGCAGCCTCCGGCCCCCTAGCTCCTATAATTCACCCCTCCACTTT. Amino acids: CASSLRPPSSYNSPLHF.